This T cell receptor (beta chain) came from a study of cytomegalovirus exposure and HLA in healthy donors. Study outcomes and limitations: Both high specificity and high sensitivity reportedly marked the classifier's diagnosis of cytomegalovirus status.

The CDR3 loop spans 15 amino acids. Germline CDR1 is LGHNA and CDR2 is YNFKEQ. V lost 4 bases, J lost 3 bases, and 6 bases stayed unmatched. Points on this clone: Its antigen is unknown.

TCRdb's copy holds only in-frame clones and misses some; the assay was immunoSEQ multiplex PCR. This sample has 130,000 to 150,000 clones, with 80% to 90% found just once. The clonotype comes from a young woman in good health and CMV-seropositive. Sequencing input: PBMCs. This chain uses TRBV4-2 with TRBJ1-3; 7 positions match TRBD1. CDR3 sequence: CASSPTGVGGNTIYF. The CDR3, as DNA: TGTGCCAGCAGCCCTACAGGGGTTGGTGGAAACACCATATATTTT.